This T cell receptor (beta chain) was sequenced in a study of OX40 agonist ivuxolimab in advanced cancers. For the study at large: It was ivuxolimab, an agonistic anti-OX40 (CD134) antibody, that patients were treated with.

Data came from immunoSEQ multiplex PCR; TCRdb stores just in-frame clones and leaves some out. The table includes more than 50,000 clones, approximately 90% detected once. Germline assignment: CDR1 GTSNPN and CDR2 SVGIG (reference sequence). CDR3 size: 14 residues. Trimming cost V 2 bases and J 3 bases, with 13 bases left between them. Patients who had autoimmune disease history or got systemic immunosuppression were left out. The chain is built from TRBV30 and TRBJ1-1; D possibly corresponds to TRBD1 (5 bases). This clonotype originated in an adult with an advanced solid tumor such as melanoma, head and neck, liver or kidney cancer. The sequenced sample was CD4+ or CD8+ T cells sorted from blood, obtained in a trial of the OX40 agonist ivuxolimab. CDR3 residues: CAWSLLPTDTEAFF. CDR3 nucleotide sequence: TGTGCCTGGAGTTTATTACCGACAGACACTGAAGCTTTCTTT.